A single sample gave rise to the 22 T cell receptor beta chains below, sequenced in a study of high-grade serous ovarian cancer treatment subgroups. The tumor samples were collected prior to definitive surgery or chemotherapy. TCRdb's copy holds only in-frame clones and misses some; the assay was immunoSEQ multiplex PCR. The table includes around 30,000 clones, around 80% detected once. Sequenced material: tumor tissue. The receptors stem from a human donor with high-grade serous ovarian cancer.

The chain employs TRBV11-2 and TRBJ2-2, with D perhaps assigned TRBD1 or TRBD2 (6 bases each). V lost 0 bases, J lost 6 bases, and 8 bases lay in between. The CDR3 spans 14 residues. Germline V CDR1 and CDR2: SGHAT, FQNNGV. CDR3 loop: CASSLDRGPGELFF. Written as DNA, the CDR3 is TGTGCCAGCAGCTTAGATCGGGGGCCCGGGGAGCTGTTTTTT. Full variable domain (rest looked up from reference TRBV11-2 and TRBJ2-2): EAGVAQSPRYKIIEKRQSVAFWCNPISGHATLYWYQQILGQGPKLLIQFQNNGVVDDSQLPKDRFSAERLKGVDSTLKIQPAKLEDSAVYLCASSLDRGPGELFFGEGSRLTVL.

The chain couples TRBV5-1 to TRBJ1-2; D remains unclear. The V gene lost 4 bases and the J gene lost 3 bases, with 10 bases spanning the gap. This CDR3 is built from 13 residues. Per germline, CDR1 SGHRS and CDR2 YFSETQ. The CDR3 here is CASSRSVDYGYTF. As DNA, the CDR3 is TGCGCCAGCAGCCGGAGTGTGGACTATGGCTACACCTTC.

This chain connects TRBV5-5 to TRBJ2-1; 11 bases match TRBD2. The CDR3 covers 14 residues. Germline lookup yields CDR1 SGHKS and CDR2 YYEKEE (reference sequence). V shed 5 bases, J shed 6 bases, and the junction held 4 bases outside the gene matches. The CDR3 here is CASRLAGVGNEQFF. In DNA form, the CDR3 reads TGTGCCAGCAGACTAGCGGGAGTCGGCAATGAGCAGTTCTTC.

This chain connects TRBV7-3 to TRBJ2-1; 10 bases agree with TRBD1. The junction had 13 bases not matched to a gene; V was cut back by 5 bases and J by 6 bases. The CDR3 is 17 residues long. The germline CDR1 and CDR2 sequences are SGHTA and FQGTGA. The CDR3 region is CASSPGTGVLRSNEQFF. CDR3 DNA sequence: TGTGCCAGCAGCCCTGGGACAGGGGTTCTACGGAGCAATGAGCAGTTCTTC.

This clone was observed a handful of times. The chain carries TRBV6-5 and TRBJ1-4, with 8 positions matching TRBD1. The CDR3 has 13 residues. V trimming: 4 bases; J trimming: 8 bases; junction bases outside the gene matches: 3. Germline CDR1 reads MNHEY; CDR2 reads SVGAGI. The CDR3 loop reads CASSWTGTEKLFF. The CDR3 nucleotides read TGTGCCAGCAGTTGGACAGGGACCGAAAAACTGTTTTTT.

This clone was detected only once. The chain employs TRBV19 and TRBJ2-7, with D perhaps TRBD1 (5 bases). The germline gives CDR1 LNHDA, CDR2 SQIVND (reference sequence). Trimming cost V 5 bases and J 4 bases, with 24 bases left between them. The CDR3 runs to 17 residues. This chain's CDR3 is CASSSTRQTDRPYEQYF. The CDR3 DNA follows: TGTGCCAGTAGTTCAACTCGACAGACAGATAGACCTTACGAGCAGTACTTC.

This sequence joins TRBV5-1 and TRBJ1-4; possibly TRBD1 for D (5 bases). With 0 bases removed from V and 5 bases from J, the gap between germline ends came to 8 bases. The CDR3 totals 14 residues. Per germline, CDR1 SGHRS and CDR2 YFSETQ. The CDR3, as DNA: TGCGCCAGCAGCTTGGACGGACACAATGAAAAACTGTTTTTT. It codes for CASSLDGHNEKLFF.

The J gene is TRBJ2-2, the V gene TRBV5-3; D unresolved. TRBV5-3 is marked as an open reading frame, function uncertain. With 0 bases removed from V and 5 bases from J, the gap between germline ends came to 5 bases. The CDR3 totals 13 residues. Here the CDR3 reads CARSLGRTGELFF. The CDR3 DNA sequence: TGTGCCAGAAGCTTGGGAAGAACCGGGGAGCTGTTTTTT.

The CDR3 nucleotides are TGTGCCAGCATGGGCGCCTCCTACGAGCAGTACTTC. Its translation is CASMGASYEQYF. V and J are TRBV6-1 and TRBJ2-7; D gene uncertain. The CDR3 spans 12 residues. V was clipped by 7 bases and J by 0 bases, with 7 bases between them. CDR1 is MNHNS, CDR2 SASEGT, per germline.

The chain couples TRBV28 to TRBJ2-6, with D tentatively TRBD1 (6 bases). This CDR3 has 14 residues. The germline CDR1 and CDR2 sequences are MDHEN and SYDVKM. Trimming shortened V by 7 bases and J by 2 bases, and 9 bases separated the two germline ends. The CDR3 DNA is TGTGCCAGCAAAGGGGGAGCTGGGGCCAACGTCCTGACTTTC. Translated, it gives CASKGGAGANVLTF.

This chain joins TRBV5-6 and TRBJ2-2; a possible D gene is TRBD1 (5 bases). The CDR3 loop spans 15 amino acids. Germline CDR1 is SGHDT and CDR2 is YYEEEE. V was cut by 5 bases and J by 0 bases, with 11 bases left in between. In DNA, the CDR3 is TGTGCCAGCAGACGGACACCTCCGAACACCGGGGAGCTGTTTTTT. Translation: CASRRTPPNTGELFF.

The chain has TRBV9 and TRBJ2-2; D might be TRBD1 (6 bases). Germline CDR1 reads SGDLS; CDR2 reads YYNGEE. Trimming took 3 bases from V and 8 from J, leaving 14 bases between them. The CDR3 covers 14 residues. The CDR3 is CASSAWDTLGELFF. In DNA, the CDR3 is TGTGCCAGCAGCGCCTGGGACACCCTGGGGGAGCTGTTTTTT.

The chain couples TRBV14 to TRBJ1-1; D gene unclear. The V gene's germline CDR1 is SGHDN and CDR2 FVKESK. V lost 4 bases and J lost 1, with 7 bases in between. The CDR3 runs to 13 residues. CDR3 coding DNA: TGTGCCAGCAGCCGAGACACGAACACTGAAGCTTTCTTT. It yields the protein CASSRDTNTEAFF.

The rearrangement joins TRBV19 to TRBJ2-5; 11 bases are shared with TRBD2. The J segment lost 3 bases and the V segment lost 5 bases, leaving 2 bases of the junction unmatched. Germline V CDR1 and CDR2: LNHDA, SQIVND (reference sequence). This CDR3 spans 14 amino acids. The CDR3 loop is CASSAGLAEETQYF. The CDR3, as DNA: TGTGCCAGTAGTGCGGGACTAGCGGAAGAGACCCAGTACTTC.

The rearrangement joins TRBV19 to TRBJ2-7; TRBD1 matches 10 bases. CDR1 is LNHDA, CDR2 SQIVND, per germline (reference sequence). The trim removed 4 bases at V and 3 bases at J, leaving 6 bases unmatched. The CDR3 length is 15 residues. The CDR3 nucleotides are TGTGCCAGTAGTACCCGGACAGGGGGTCTCTACGAGCAGTACTTC. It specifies CASSTRTGGLYEQYF.

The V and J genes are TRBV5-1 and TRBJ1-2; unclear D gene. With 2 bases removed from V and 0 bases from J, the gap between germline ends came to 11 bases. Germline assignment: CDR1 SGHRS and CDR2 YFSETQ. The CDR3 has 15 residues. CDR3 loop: CASSLGQETNYGYTF. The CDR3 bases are TGCGCCAGCAGCTTAGGGCAGGAGACTAACTATGGCTACACCTTC.

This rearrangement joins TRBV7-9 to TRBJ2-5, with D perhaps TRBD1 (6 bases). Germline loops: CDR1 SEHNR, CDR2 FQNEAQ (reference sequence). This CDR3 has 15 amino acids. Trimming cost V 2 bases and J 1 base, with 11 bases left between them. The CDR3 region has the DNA TGTGCCAGCAGCTTAACCAGGACAGCCCAAGAGACCCAGTACTTC. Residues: CASSLTRTAQETQYF.

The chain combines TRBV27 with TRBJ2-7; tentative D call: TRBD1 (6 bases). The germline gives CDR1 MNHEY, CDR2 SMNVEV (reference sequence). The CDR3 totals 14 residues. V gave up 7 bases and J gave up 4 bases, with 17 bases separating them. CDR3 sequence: CASKTGEDYYEQYF. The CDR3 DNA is TGTGCCAGCAAGACAGGAGAAGATTATTACGAGCAGTACTTC.

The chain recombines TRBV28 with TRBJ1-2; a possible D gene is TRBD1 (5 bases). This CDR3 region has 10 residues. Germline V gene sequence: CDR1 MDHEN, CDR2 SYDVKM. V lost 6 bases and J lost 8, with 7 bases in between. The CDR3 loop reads CASRRGGYTF. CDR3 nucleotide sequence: TGTGCCAGCAGAAGGGGCGGCTACACCTTC.

The CDR3: CASSPRTGWETDTQYF. CDR3 DNA: TGTGCCAGCAGCCCCAGAACAGGGTGGGAGACAGATACGCAGTATTTT. The chain has TRBV4-2 and TRBJ2-3, with D maybe TRBD1 (6 bases). From germline, CDR1 is LGHNA and CDR2 YNFKEQ. The ends were cut back, 4 bases at V and 3 bases at J, with 17 bases in the middle. The CDR3 is made up of 16 amino acids.

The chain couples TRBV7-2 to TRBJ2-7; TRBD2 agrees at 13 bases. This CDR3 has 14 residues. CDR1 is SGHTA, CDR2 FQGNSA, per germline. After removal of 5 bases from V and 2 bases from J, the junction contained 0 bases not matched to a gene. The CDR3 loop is CASSGLAGAYEQYF. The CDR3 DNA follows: TGTGCCAGCAGCGGACTAGCGGGAGCCTACGAGCAGTACTTC.

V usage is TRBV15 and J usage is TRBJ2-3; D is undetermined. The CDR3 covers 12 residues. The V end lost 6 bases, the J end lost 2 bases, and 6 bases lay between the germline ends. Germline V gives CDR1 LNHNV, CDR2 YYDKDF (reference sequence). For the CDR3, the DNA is TGTGCCACCAGTCCGCTCACAGATACGCAGTATTTT. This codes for CATSPLTDTQYF.